The 11 T cell receptor beta chains listed next were all sequenced from one sample in a study of T-cell memory formation after mild COVID-19. TCRdb ran MiXCR on the 5' RACE reads and lists one entry per CDR3 protein. The sample contains 350,000 or so distinct CDR3 sequences, 20% to 25% of which appear only once. The sample was PBMCs or a T cell subset sorted from them (not recorded which). The receptor set was obtained from a young man who had mild COVID-19 (a few samples of this study predate the infection). Cell type and time point are not known.

The genes are TRBV9 and TRBJ1-5; D is possibly TRBD1 (6 bases). The V end was cut by 3 bases, the J end by 2 bases, with 12 bases between. Looked up from germline, CDR1 is SGDLS and CDR2 is YYNGEE. This CDR3 spans 15 amino acids. CDR3 residues: CASSEQGGRNQPQHF. In nucleotides, the CDR3 is TGTGCCAGCAGCGAACAGGGCGGGCGCAATCAGCCCCAGCATTTT.

V and J are TRBV7-9 and TRBJ1-3; D is undetermined. The CDR3 contains 15 residues. V lost 5 bases and J lost 6, with 17 bases in between. Germline V gene data show CDR1 as SEHNR and CDR2 as FQNEAQ (reference sequence). For the CDR3, the DNA is TGTGCCAGCAGCCCCAGACAAGGACGGGAAAACACCATATATTTT. It specifies CASSPRQGRENTIYF.

The chain combines TRBV10-3 with TRBJ1-1; D is uncertain. The germline gives CDR1 ENHRY, CDR2 SYGVKD. This CDR3 comprises 14 residues. The germline V and J ends were trimmed by 8 bases and 7 bases, with 20 bases remaining between them. CDR3 residues: CAILGSPASSEAFF. CDR3 coding DNA: TGTGCCATCCTCGGGTCCCCAGCGTCGAGTGAAGCTTTCTTT.

The chain carries TRBV9 and TRBJ2-2; 7 bases agree with TRBD1. With 6 bases clipped from V and 2 bases from J, the junction kept 10 bases outside the gene matches. Germline loops: CDR1 SGDLS, CDR2 YYNGEE. CDR3 length: 16 amino acids. The CDR3 loop reads CASTFRDSPNTGELFF. CDR3 coding DNA: TGTGCCAGCACCTTCCGGGACAGCCCTAACACCGGGGAGCTGTTTTTT. Full variable domain (remainder filled in from reference TRBV9 and TRBJ2-2): DSGVTQTPKHLITATGQRVTLRCSPRSGDLSVYWYQQSLDQGLQFLIQYYNGEERAKGNILERFSAQQFPDLHSELNLSSLELGDSALYFCASTFRDSPNTGELFFGEGSRLTVL.

The chain employs TRBV4-1 and TRBJ2-1; maybe TRBD1 (6 bases). The CDR3 is 12 residues long. Per germline, CDR1 MGHRA and CDR2 YSYEKL. Deletions cut 1 base from V and 8 bases from J, with 6 bases between. CDR3 loop: CASSQAGDEQFF. CDR3 DNA sequence: TGCGCCAGCAGCCAAGCAGGGGATGAGCAGTTCTTC.

This chain uses TRBV7-2 with TRBJ1-5, with 7 bases matching TRBD1. The CDR3 runs to 14 residues. Germline assignment: CDR1 SGHTA and CDR2 FQGNSA. V gave up 3 bases and J gave up 13 bases; unmatched junction bases: 12. The CDR3 reads CASSLAKKGASQHF. Written as DNA, the CDR3 is TGTGCCAGCAGCTTGGCGAAGAAGGGGGCATCTCAGCATTTT.

The chain carries TRBV6-5 and TRBJ1-2, with D unresolved. Germline-derived CDR1 and CDR2 are MNHEY and SVGAGI. Trimming took off 2 bases at V and 8 bases at J, with 12 bases between the two ends. CDR3 length: 13 residues. CDR3 loop: CASSYGPLGGYTF. The CDR3 bases are TGTGCCAGCAGTTACGGGCCTCTCGGGGGCTACACCTTC.

The V call is TRBV7-2, the J call TRBJ2-7; tentatively, D is TRBD1 or TRBD2 (6 bases each). Germline V gene lookup returns CDR1 SGHTA and CDR2 FQGNSA. With 0 bases removed from V and 2 bases from J, the gap between germline ends came to 11 bases. The CDR3 has 15 amino acids. The CDR3 here is CASSLAWGAPYEQYV. The DNA for the CDR3 is TGTGCCAGCAGCTTAGCTTGGGGGGCCCCCTACGAGCAGTACGTC.

This clonotype was recorded once. This chain joins TRBV20-1 and TRBJ1-4; no definite D call. This CDR3 contains 15 residues. Germline CDR1 and CDR2: DFQATT and SNEGSKA (reference sequence). V was clipped by 0 bases and J by 5 bases, with 13 bases between them. Written as DNA, the CDR3 is TGCAGTGCTAGAGATACAACCGATTACAATGAAAAACTGTTTTTT. It specifies CSARDTTDYNEKLFF.

The chain recombines TRBV6-2 or TRBV6-3 with TRBJ2-7; TRBD1 is a possible D gene (5 bases). V lost 3 bases to trimming and J lost 5 bases, with 14 bases between them. Per the germline V gene, CDR1 is MNHEY and CDR2 is SVGEGT. This CDR3 spans 14 amino acids. The CDR3 bases are TGTGCCAGCAGTTATCTGCAGGAAGGGGACGAGCAGTACTTC. It specifies CASSYLQEGDEQYF.

This clonotype was seen a few times. The rearrangement uses TRBV7-4 and TRBJ2-3; 11 nucleotides align to TRBD2. The CDR3 extends over 19 amino acids. V lost 4 bases, J lost 4 bases, and 16 bases stayed unmatched. Looked up from germline, CDR1 is SGHVT and CDR2 is SQSDAQ. CDR3 residues: CASSSPPLRTSGFADTQYF. The CDR3 nucleotides read TGTGCCAGCAGCTCACCCCCTCTCCGGACTAGCGGGTTCGCAGATACGCAGTATTTT.